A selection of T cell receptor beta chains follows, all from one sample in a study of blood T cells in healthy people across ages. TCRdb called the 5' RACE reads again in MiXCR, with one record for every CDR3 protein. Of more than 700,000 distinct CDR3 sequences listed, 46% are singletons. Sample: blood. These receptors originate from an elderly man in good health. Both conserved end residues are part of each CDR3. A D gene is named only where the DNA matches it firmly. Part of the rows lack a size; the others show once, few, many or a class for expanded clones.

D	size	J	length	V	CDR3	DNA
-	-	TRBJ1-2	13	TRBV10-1	CASSERVGDGYTF	TGCGCCAGCAGTGAGAGGGTTGGGGACGGCTACACCTTC
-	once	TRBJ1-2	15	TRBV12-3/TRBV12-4	CASSHTDSDNYGYTF	TGTGCCAGCAGTCACACCGACAGCGATAACTATGGCTACACCTTC
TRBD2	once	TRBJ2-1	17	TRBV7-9	CASSLSVGGPSYNEQFF	TGTGCCAGCAGCTTATCTGTGGGAGGGCCTTCCTACAATGAGCAGTTCTTC
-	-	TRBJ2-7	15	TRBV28	CASSPSDGARYEQYF	TGTGCCAGCAGTCCGTCGGATGGAGCGCGCTACGAGCAGTACTTC
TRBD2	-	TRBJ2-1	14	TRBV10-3	CAISRLAGEVEQFF	TGTGCCATCAGCCGGCTAGCGGGAGAGGTTGAGCAGTTCTTC
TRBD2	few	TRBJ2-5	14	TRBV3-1	CASSETSPQETQYF	TGTGCCAGCAGCGAGACTAGCCCACAAGAGACCCAGTACTTC
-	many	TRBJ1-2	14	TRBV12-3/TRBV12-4	CASSLGQGYYGYTF	TGTGCCAGCAGTTTAGGTCAGGGATACTATGGCTACACCTTC
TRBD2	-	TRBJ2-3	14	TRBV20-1	CSTYWGGNTNTQYF	TGCAGTACCTATTGGGGAGGGAACACGAATACGCAGTATTTT
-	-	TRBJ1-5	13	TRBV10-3	CAISQGGDQPQHF	TGTGCCATCAGTCAGGGTGGAGATCAGCCCCAGCATTTT
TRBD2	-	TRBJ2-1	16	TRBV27	CASSPLYAGVVNEQFF	TGTGCCAGCAGCCCTCTTTATGCGGGAGTGGTAAATGAGCAGTTCTTC
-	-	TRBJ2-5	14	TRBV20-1	CSARGIQGSETQYF	TGCAGTGCTAGAGGAATACAGGGTTCGGAGACCCAGTACTTC
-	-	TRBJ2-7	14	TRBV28	CASRPPDYTYEQYF	TGTGCCAGCAGACCTCCAGACTACACCTACGAGCAGTACTTC
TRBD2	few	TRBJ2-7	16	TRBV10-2	CASSAYVGLAGREQYF	TGCGCCAGCAGTGCCTACGTGGGACTAGCGGGGCGCGAGCAGTACTTC
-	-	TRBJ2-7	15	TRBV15	CATSRDSSDYYEQYF	TGTGCCACCAGCAGAGACTCAAGCGATTACTACGAGCAGTACTTC
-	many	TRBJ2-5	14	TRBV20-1	CSASVRGAKETQYF	TGCAGTGCTAGCGTTAGAGGTGCCAAAGAGACCCAGTACTTC
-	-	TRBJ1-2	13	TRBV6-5	CASSSLIREGHTF	TGTGCCAGCAGTTCGCTAATCCGGGAGGGCCACACCTTC
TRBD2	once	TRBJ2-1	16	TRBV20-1	CSASLLGAGGSNEQFF	TGCAGTGCTAGTCTCCTGGGGGCGGGGGGCTCCAATGAGCAGTTCTTC
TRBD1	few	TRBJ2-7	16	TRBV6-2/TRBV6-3	CASSKTRQGWTYEQYF	TGTGCCAGCAGTAAGACCCGACAGGGGTGGACCTACGAGCAGTACTTC
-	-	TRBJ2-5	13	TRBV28	CASKAGYVSKQYF	TGTGCCAGCAAGGCAGGGTACGTTTCCAAGCAGTACTTC
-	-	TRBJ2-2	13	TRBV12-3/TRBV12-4	CASNRLNTGELFF	TGTGCCAGCAATCGACTCAACACCGGGGAGCTGTTTTTT
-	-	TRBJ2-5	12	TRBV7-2	CASSQIGVEQYF	TGTGCCAGCAGCCAGATCGGGGTAGAGCAGTACTTC
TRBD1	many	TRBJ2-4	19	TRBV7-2	CASSLPSGQGTLAKNIQYF	TGTGCCAGCAGCTTACCGTCCGGACAGGGGACCTTAGCCAAAAACATTCAGTACTTC
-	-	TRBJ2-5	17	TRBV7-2	CASSLGSGLRAYNEQYF	TGTGCCAGCAGCTTAGGATCCGGACTTCGAGCCTACAATGAGCAGTACTTC
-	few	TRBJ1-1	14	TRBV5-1	CASSLAGGDTEAFF	TGCGCCAGCAGCTTGGCCGGGGGCGACACTGAAGCTTTCTTT
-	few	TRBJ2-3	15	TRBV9	CASSVVRGIADTQYF	TGTGCCAGCAGCGTAGTAAGAGGGATTGCAGATACGCAGTATTTT
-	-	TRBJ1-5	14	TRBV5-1	CASSSGESNQPQHF	TGCGCCAGCAGCTCGGGGGAAAGCAATCAGCCCCAGCATTTT
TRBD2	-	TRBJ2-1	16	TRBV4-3	CASSRTGTIGYNEQFF	TGCGCCAGCAGCCGGACCGGGACTATCGGGTACAATGAGCAGTTCTTC
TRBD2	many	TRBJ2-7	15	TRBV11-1	CASSRTSGGYYEQYF	TGTGCCAGCAGCCGGACTAGCGGGGGCTACTACGAGCAGTACTTC
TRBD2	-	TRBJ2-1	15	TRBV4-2	CASSQLAGEYNEQFF	TGTGCCAGCAGCCAACTAGCGGGGGAATACAATGAGCAGTTCTTC
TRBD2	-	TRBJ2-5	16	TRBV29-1	CSVEKKGLAGAETQYF	TGCAGCGTTGAAAAAAAAGGACTAGCGGGAGCGGAGACCCAGTACTTC
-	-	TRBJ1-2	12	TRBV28	CASSPGVTGYTF	TGTGCCAGCAGTCCCGGGGTTACTGGCTACACCTTC
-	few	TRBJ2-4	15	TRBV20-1	CSADIKRGRKNIQYF	TGCAGTGCGGACATAAAGCGAGGGAGGAAAAACATTCAGTACTTC